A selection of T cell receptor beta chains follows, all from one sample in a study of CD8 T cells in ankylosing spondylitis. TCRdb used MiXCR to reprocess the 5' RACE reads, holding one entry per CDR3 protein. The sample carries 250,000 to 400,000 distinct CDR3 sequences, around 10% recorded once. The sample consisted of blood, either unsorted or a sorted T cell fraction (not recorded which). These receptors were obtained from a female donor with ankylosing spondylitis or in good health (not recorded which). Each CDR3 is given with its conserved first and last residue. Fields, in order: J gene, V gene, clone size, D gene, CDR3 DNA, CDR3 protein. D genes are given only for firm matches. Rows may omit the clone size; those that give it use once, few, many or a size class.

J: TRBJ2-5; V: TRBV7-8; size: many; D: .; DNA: TGTGCCAGCAGCTCACAGGGTAGCCAAGAGACCCAGTACTTC; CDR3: CASSSQGSQETQYF
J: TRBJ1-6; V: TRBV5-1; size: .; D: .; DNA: TGCGCCAGCAGCTTGGCTCCGGGGTCGAACTCACCCCTCCACTTT; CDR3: CASSLAPGSNSPLHF
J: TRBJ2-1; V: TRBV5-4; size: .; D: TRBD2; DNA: TGTGCCAGCAGCTTGGCGGGAGGGCCGATAAATGAGCAGTTCTTC; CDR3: CASSLAGGPINEQFF
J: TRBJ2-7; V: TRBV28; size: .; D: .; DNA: TGTGCCAGCAGTTTACAGGGGTCTTACTCCTACGAGCAGTACTTC; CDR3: CASSLQGSYSYEQYF
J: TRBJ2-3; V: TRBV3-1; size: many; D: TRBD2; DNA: TGTGCCAGCAGCCAGGTACTAGCGGGAGGCACAGATACGCAGTATTTT; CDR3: CASSQVLAGGTDTQYF
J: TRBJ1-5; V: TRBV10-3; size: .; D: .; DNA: TGTGCCATCAGTGAGGGGTCGAAAAATCAGCCCCAGCATTTT; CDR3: CAISEGSKNQPQHF
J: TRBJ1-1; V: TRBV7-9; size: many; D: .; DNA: TGTGCCAGCAGCTTTGGGCCAGCGCTTGAAGCTTTCTTT; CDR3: CASSFGPALEAFF
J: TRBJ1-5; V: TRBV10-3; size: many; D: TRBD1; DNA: TGTGCCATCAGTGAGACTCTTTGGGACAGGGTCCAGAATCAGCCCCAGCATTTT; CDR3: CAISETLWDRVQNQPQHF
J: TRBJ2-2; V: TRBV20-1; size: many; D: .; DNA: TGCAGTGCCCTTGGCCCGAGGACCGGGGAGCTGTTTTTT; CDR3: CSALGPRTGELFF
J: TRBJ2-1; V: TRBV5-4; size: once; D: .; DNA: TGTGCCAGCAGCTTGGCCGCCTCAATGTACAATGAGCAGTTCTTC; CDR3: CASSLAASMYNEQFF
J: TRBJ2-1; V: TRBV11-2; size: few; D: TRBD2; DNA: TGTGCCAGCAGCTCCGAGGGACTAGCGTCTTTCTCCTACAATGAGCAGTTCTTC; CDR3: CASSSEGLASFSYNEQFF
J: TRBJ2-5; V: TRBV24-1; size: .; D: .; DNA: TGTGCCACCAGTGACACGTCGGGGGACGAGACCCAGTACTTC; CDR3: CATSDTSGDETQYF
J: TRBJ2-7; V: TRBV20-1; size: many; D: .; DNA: TGCAGTGCTAGAGGGACTACACAAGGGAGCTCCTACGAGCAGTACTTC; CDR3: CSARGTTQGSSYEQYF
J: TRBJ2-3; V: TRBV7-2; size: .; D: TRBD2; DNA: TGTGCCAGCAGCTCCCGGGTAGTTAGCGGGGACACAGATACGCAGTATTTT; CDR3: CASSSRVVSGDTDTQYF
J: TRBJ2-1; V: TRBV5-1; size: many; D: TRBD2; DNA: TGCGCCAGCAGCTTATCCTTAGCGGGAGGGTTCGGTGAGCAGTTCTTC; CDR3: CASSLSLAGGFGEQFF
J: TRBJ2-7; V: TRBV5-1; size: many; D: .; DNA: TGCGCCAGTAATCGGGACGGAAGCTCCTACGAGCAGTACTTC; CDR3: CASNRDGSSYEQYF
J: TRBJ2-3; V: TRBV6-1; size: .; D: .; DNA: TGTGCCAGCAACGTGCGGGGTACAGATACGCAGTATTTT; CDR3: CASNVRGTDTQYF
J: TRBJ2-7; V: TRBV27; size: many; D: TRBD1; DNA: TGTGCCAGCAGAAGGGACAGGATCGGCGAGCAGTACTTC; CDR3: CASRRDRIGEQYF
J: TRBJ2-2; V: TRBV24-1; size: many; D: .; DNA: TGTGCCACCAGTATACGGACCGCGAACACCGGGGAGCTGTTTTTT; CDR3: CATSIRTANTGELFF
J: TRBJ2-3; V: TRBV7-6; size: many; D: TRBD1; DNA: TGTGCCAGCAGCCGACAGGGCTCAGATACGCAGTATTTT; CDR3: CASSRQGSDTQYF
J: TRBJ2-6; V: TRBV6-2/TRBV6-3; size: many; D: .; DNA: TGTGCCAGCCTCTTGGTGGGTTCATATGGGGCCAACGTCCTGACTTTC; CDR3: CASLLVGSYGANVLTF
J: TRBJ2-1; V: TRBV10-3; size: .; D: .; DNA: TGTGCCATCAGTGAAAAAGGGTATGAGCAGTTCTTC; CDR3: CAISEKGYEQFF
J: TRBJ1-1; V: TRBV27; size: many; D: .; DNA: TGTGCCAGCAGTTTTTGGGGCCAGAACACTGAAGCTTTCTTT; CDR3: CASSFWGQNTEAFF
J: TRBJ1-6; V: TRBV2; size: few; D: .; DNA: TGTGCCAGCAGTCGACAGTATAATTCACCCCTCCACTTT; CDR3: CASSRQYNSPLHF
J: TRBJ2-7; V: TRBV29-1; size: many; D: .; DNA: TGCAGCGTCGCTATGACGGGCCCCGAGCAGTACTTC; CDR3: CSVAMTGPEQYF
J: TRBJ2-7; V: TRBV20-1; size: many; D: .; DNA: TGCAGTGCTATCGGGACAAATACCTACGAGCAGTACTTC; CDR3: CSAIGTNTYEQYF
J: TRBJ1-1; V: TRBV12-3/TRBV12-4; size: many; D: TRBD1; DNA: TGTGCCAGCAGTCCAGGACAGGTTTGGCCGAACACTGAAGCTTTCTTT; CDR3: CASSPGQVWPNTEAFF
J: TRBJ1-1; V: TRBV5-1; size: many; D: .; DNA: TGCGCCAGCAGTTTCTTCCCAAAAGAAGACAGAAACTTTGAAGCTTTCTTT; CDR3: CASSFFPKEDRNFEAFF
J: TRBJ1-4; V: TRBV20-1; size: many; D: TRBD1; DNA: TGCAGTGCTAGAGATGGGACAGGCACCTTTAATGAAAAACTGTTTTTT; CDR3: CSARDGTGTFNEKLFF
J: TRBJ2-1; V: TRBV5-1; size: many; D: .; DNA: TGCGCCAGCAGCTTGGGTCATTCCGGACCCAATGAGCAGTTCTTC; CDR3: CASSLGHSGPNEQFF
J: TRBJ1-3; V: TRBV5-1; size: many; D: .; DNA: TGCGCCAGCAGCTTGGAAGGTGTTCGGGGGCTCGGAAACACCATATATTTT; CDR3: CASSLEGVRGLGNTIYF
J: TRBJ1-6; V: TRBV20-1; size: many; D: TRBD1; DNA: TGCAGTGCTGGGACAGCCAATTCACCCCTCCACTTT; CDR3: CSAGTANSPLHF
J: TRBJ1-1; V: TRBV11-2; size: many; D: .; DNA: TGTGCCAGCAGCTTAGCAGGGTTAGAAGCTTTCTTT; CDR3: CASSLAGLEAFF
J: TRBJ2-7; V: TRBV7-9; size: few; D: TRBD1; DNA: TGTGCCAGCAGCTCGGACAGGGGGCAAGTAAACGAGCAGTACTTC; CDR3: CASSSDRGQVNEQYF
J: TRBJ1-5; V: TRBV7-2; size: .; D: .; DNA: TGTGCCAGCAGCTTAGTGGAAGGGTTGGGTCAGCCCCAGCATTTT; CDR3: CASSLVEGLGQPQHF
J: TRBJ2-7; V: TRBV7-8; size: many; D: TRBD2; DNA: TGTGCCAGCAGCTTTCAGGACGGGAGGGTAACCTACGAGCAGTACTTC; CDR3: CASSFQDGRVTYEQYF
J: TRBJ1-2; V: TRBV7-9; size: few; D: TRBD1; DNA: TGTGCCAGCAGTCCGGGACAGTACAGCGGCTACACCTTC; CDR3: CASSPGQYSGYTF
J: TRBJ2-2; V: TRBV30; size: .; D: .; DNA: TGTGCCTGGAGTTGGGGAGGTACCGGGGAGCTGTTTTTT; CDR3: CAWSWGGTGELFF
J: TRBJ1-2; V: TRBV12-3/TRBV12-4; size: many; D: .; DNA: TGTGCCAGCAGTTTAGTTTCTACAGGGAAGTTTGCTGGCTACACCTTC; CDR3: CASSLVSTGKFAGYTF
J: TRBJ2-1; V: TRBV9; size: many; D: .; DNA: TGTGCCAGCAGCACGGGCAATGAGCAGTTCTTC; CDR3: CASSTGNEQFF
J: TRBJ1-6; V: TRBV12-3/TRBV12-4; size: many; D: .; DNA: TGTGCCAGCAGTTTTGGGCCTCCCTCCTATAATTCACCCCTCCACTTT; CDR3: CASSFGPPSYNSPLHF
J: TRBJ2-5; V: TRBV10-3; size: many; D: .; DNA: TGTGCCATCAGTGAGGAGGGCGAAGAGACCCAGTACTTC; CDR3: CAISEEGEETQYF
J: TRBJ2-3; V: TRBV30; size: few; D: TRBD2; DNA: TGTGCCTGGGGATCTAGCGGGCTCGGGTCAGATACGCAGTATTTT; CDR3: CAWGSSGLGSDTQYF
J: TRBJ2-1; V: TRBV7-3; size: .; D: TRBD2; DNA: TGTGCCAGCAGCTGGACCTCTAGCGGGGGGTTCCACAATGAGCAGTTCTTC; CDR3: CASSWTSSGGFHNEQFF
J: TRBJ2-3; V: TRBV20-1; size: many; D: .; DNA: TGCAGTGCTAGAGATTTTGGGGGGGCCTACACAGATACGCAGTATTTT; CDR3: CSARDFGGAYTDTQYF
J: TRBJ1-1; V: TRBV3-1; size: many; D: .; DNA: TGTGCCAGCAGATCCAGGGGAGATGCCACTGAAGCTTTCTTT; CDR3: CASRSRGDATEAFF
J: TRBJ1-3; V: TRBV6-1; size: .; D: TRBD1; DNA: TGTGCCAGCAGTGAAGCCGGGACAGGGGCTGGAAACACCATATATTTT; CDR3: CASSEAGTGAGNTIYF
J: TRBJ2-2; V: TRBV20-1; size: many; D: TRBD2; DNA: TGCAGTGCCCCCAGGACTAGCGGCCAGGGGGAGCTGTTTTTT; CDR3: CSAPRTSGQGELFF
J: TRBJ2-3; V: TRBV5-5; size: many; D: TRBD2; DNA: TGTGCCAGCAACCCCAAAGCGGGAACCACAGATACGCAGTATTTT; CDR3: CASNPKAGTTDTQYF